Following are 13 T cell receptor beta chains from one sample sequenced in a study of control samples from healthy donors and cancer patients. TCRdb's table, derived via immunoSEQ multiplex PCR, lists solely in-frame clones and lacks some. The table shows roughly 73,000 clones, with around 92% occurring only once. Sequenced: blood. The receptors shown here come from an older woman in good health.

The chain combines TRBV28 with TRBJ1-2; 8 nucleotides agree with TRBD1. Losses at the gene ends were 3 bases for V and 8 bases for J; bases not matched to a gene: 14. Germline loops: CDR1 MDHEN, CDR2 SYDVKM. The CDR3 runs 16 residues. CDR3 nucleotides: TGTGCCAGCAGTTTCCCCTCACGGGGACAGGCTCAAGGCTACACCTTC. Its protein is CASSFPSRGQAQGYTF.

J is TRBJ2-7 and V is TRBV28; 9 bases match TRBD1. Trimming removed 7 bases from V and 5 bases from J; junction bases left unmatched: 15. This CDR3 contains 16 residues. Germline CDR1 reads MDHEN; CDR2 reads SYDVKM. CDR3 sequence (DNA): TGTGCCAGCACCCTCGCACAGGGACAGGGCTTCGACGAGCAGTACTTC. Translated, it gives CASTLAQGQGFDEQYF.

The J gene is TRBJ1-6, the V gene TRBV28, with D unresolved. With 7 bases removed from V and 10 bases from J, the gap between germline ends came to 14 bases. Germline V gene data show CDR1 as MDHEN and CDR2 as SYDVKM. This CDR3 region has 13 residues. The CDR3 sequence: CASTPFRESPLHF. CDR3 in DNA: TGTGCCAGCACTCCGTTCCGGGAATCACCCCTCCACTTT.

The chain uses TRBV4-2 and TRBJ1-6; no definite D call. CDR3 length: 17 amino acids. V was cut by 1 base and J by 7 bases, with 17 bases left in between. Germline V gene sequence: CDR1 LGHNA, CDR2 YNFKEQ. The CDR3 is CASSQGYLGSSNSPLHF. The DNA of the CDR3 is TGTGCCAGCAGCCAAGGGTATTTGGGGTCCTCGAATTCACCCCTCCACTTT.

The genes are TRBV28 and TRBJ2-3; D is unresolved. The CDR3 length is 11 residues. Germline V gene data show CDR1 as MDHEN and CDR2 as SYDVKM. Trimming cost V 7 bases and J 7 bases, with 9 bases left between them. In DNA form, the CDR3 reads TGTGCCAGCACCAGCTTCAATACGCAGTATTTT. Amino acids: CASTSFNTQYF.

The genes are TRBV28 and TRBJ1-5, with 7 bases that match TRBD1. The CDR3 totals 16 residues. Germline-derived CDR1 and CDR2 are MDHEN and SYDVKM. Losses at the gene ends were 3 bases for V and 4 bases for J; bases not matched to a gene: 9. The CDR3 protein is CASSFTGALGNQPQHF. In nucleotides, the CDR3 is TGTGCCAGCAGTTTTACAGGGGCCCTCGGGAATCAGCCCCAGCATTTT.

V and J are TRBV11-2 and TRBJ1-1, with a tentative D call TRBD1 (5 bases). V lost 1 base to trimming and J lost 10 bases, with 16 bases between them. From germline, CDR1 is SGHAT and CDR2 FQNNGV. The CDR3 runs to 14 residues. The CDR3 loop reads CASSLGSGGDGAFF. CDR3 bases: TGTGCCAGCAGCTTAGGGTCGGGAGGGGATGGAGCTTTCTTT.

The rearrangement links TRBV7-2 to TRBJ2-3, with 9 bases matching TRBD2. Germline V lookup: CDR1 SGHTA, CDR2 FQGNSA. This CDR3 spans 16 amino acids. Trimming cost V 2 bases and J 1 base; bases outside gene matches: 4. The chain's CDR3 is CASSLTLAGGTDTQYF. The DNA for the CDR3 is TGTGCCAGCAGCTTAACGTTAGCGGGGGGCACAGATACGCAGTATTTT. Drawing the rest from reference TRBV7-2 and TRBJ2-3, the complete variable domain is GAGVSQSPSNKVTEKGKDVELRCDPISGHTALYWYRQSLGQGLEFLIYFQGNSAPDKSGLPSDRFSAERTGGSVSTLTIQRTQQEDSAVYLCASSLTLAGGTDTQYFGPGTRLTVL.

Regarding this clone: In the same sample, other DNA sequences code for this CDR3. The V gene is TRBV30, the J gene TRBJ2-7, with unresolved D. CDR1 and CDR2 from the germline V gene are GTSNPN and SVGIG (reference sequence). Trimming took off 1 base at V and 0 bases at J, with 7 bases between the two ends. The CDR3 is made up of 13 amino acids. The CDR3 DNA is TGTGCCTGGAGTGCGCGCATCTCCTACGAGCAGTACTTC. Translation gives CAWSARISYEQYF. Together with reference TRBV30 and TRBJ2-7, the CDR3 gives the full variable domain: SQTIHQWPATLVQPVGSPLSLECTVEGTSNPNLYWYRQAAGRGLQLLFYSVGIGQISSEVPQNLSASRPQDRQFILSSKKLLLSDSGFYLCAWSARISYEQYFGPGTRLTVT.

The V and J genes are TRBV24-1 and TRBJ1-5, with D possibly TRBD1 on 5 matching bases. V was trimmed by 7 bases and J by 0 bases, leaving 12 bases between them. Germline-derived CDR1 and CDR2 are KGHDR and SFDVKD. The CDR3 has 15 residues. The CDR3 bases are TGTGCCACCAGGGCGGGGGGATATAGCAATCAGCCCCAGCATTTT. It is translated as CATRAGGYSNQPQHF.

This clone has only one observation. V and J are TRBV9 and TRBJ1-5; TRBD1 might be the D (6 bases). The V gene lost 7 bases and the J gene lost 4 bases, with 24 bases spanning the gap. Germline loops: CDR1 SGDLS, CDR2 YYNGEE. This CDR3 has 17 amino acids. CDR3 sequence reads: CASPRQVNLAGNQPQHF. Written as DNA, the CDR3 is TGTGCCAGCCCGCGACAGGTCAATCTAGCGGGTAATCAGCCCCAGCATTTT.

V and J are TRBV19 and TRBJ1-4, with TRBD1 identical over 7 bases. Germline V gene data show CDR1 as LNHDA and CDR2 as SQIVND (reference sequence). CDR3 size: 14 residues. V was pared by 5 bases and J by 5 bases, with 5 bases of the junction left unmatched. CDR3 sequence reads: CASSLTGSNEKLFF. The CDR3 DNA sequence: TGTGCCAGTAGTTTGACAGGGTCCAATGAAAAACTGTTTTTT.

The chain carries TRBV7-2 and TRBJ1-1; D uncertain. Germline V gene sequence: CDR1 SGHTA, CDR2 FQGNSA. V dropped 5 bases and J dropped 11 bases, with 9 bases sitting between them. The CDR3 totals 10 residues. CDR3 loop: CASSPHFAFF. CDR3 nucleotide sequence: TGTGCCAGCAGCCCCCATTTTGCTTTCTTT.